This TCR beta chain was recorded in a study of blood T cell repertoires in COVID-19. Turning to the study itself: Whether acute or convalescent, the COVID-19 samples came from the United States, Italy and Spain.

As originally analysed: Counts of nucleated cells, estimated from reference gene primer amplification, were obtained. Here immunoSEQ multiplex PCR was the method, and the copy in TCRdb shows in-frame clones only, minus some. V and J calls plus clone size are reproduced from that table; the DNA served to infer D and trimming. The sample carries approximately 140,000 clones, just under 85% recorded once. Sequences were obtained from peripheral blood. The receptor was derived from a woman aged 35 to 49 with active or convalescent COVID-19.

The CDR3: CASSLSHTQGGQETQYF. The DNA of the CDR3 is TGTGCCAGCAGTTTAAGCCACACACAGGGCGGCCAAGAGACCCAGTACTTC. The chain recombines TRBV28 with TRBJ2-5; D is perhaps TRBD1 (6 bases). The germline gives CDR1 MDHEN, CDR2 SYDVKM. The CDR3 spans 17 residues. The V end lost 2 bases, the J end lost 1 base, and 17 bases lay between the germline ends.